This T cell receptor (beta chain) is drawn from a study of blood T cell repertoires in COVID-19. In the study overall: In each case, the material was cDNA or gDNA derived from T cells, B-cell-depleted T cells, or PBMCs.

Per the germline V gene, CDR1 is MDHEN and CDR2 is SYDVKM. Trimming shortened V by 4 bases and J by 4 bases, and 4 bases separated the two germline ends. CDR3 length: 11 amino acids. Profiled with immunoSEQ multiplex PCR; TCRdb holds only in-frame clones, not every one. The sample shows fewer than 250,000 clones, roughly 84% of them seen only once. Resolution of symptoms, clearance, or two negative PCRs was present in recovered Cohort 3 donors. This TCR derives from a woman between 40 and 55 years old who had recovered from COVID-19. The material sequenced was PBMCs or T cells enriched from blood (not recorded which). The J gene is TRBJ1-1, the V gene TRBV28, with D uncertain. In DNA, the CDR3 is TGTGCCAGCAGTTCCCTCACTGAAGCTTTCTTT. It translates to CASSSLTEAFF.